This entry lists 20 T cell receptor beta chains sequenced from one sample in a study of PD-L1 blockade in urothelial cancer. Assay: immunoSEQ multiplex PCR; the TCRdb copy retains only in-frame clones and omits some. Found here are around 42,000 clones, around 84% of them singletons; the top ten hold 2.5% to 3%. Here the sequenced sample was PBMCs, taken around atezolizumab (anti-PD-L1) treatment. The receptors were sampled from a man between 65 and 85 years old with urothelial cancer.

The chain has TRBV6-5 and TRBJ1-3; 7 nucleotides agree with TRBD1. The CDR3 has 15 residues. Trimming took 4 bases from V and 3 from J; bases not matched to a gene: 6. CDR1 MNHEY and CDR2 SVGAGI come from the germline V gene. The CDR3 reads CASSSRQGIGNTIYF. CDR3 nucleotides: TGTGCCAGCAGTTCAAGACAGGGAATTGGAAACACCATATATTTT.

The chain combines TRBV2 with TRBJ1-5; D may be TRBD1 (5 bases). The germline gives CDR1 SNHLY, CDR2 FYNNEI. V gave up 4 bases and J gave up 7 bases, with 17 bases separating them. CDR3 length: 15 residues. The CDR3 coding sequence is TGTGCCAGCAGTGCGGCTCTTAGGGGTCGGCAGCCCCAGCATTTT. This sequence encodes CASSAALRGRQPQHF.

The chain has TRBV10-1 and TRBJ2-5; TRBD1 matches at 9 bases. The CDR3 extends over 15 amino acids. Trimming took 6 bases from V and 7 from J; bases not matched to a gene: 12. CDR1 is WNHNN, CDR2 SYGVQD, per germline (reference sequence). The CDR3 DNA follows: TGCGCCAGCAGCCCCGTAACAGGGGGCGCCGGGACCCAGTACTTC. It encodes CASSPVTGGAGTQYF.

CDR3: CASSRRASGSRNEQFF. CDR3 nucleotides: TGCGCCAGCAGCCGCCGAGCTAGCGGGAGCCGCAATGAGCAGTTCTTC. This chain connects TRBV4-3 to TRBJ2-1; the match to TRBD2 covers 10 bases. The CDR3 is 16 amino acids. Germline V gene data show CDR1 as LGHNA and CDR2 as YSLEER. After removal of 4 bases from V and 6 bases from J, the junction contained 9 bases not matched to a gene.

The chain is built from TRBV11-2 and TRBJ2-5; D unresolved. CDR1 is SGHAT, CDR2 FQNNGV, per germline. Trimming took 1 base from V and 2 from J, leaving 8 bases between them. This CDR3 is built from 14 residues. The CDR3 bases are TGTGCCAGCAGCTTAGGGGCAGAACAAGAGACCCAGTACTTC. Its translation is CASSLGAEQETQYF.

The chain carries TRBV4-1 and TRBJ1-2, with TRBD1 as a possible D gene (6 bases). Per germline, CDR1 MGHRA and CDR2 YSYEKL. This CDR3 comprises 15 residues. The V end was cut by 1 base, the J end by 4 bases, with 13 bases between. This CDR3 is CASSQGSGQSYGYTF. The CDR3, as DNA: TGCGCCAGCAGCCAAGGGAGTGGACAGAGCTATGGCTACACCTTC.

This chain links TRBV27 with TRBJ1-5; perhaps TRBD1 as D (6 bases). The V end lost 4 bases, the J end lost 3 bases, and 19 bases lay between the germline ends. The germline V gene encodes CDR1 MNHEY and CDR2 SMNVEV (reference sequence). The CDR3 totals 17 residues. The CDR3 DNA follows: TGTGCCAGCAGTTCCCCCTTGCCAGGGGACTACAATCAGCCCCAGCATTTT. Its protein is CASSSPLPGDYNQPQHF.

The chain couples TRBV6-6 to TRBJ1-2; 7 bases agree with TRBD1. CDR1 MNHNY and CDR2 SVGAGI come from the germline V gene (reference sequence). J was trimmed by 3 bases and V by 7 bases; bases with no gene match: 2. The CDR3 sequence is 12 residues long. This CDR3 reads CASTQGDYGYTF. The CDR3 coding sequence is TGTGCCAGCACCCAGGGGGACTATGGCTACACCTTC.

This clone has a single count. This chain links TRBV7-9 with TRBJ1-5; 8 nucleotides align to TRBD1. The junction had 8 bases not matched to a gene; V was cut back by 1 base and J by 0 bases. Looked up from germline, CDR1 is SEHNR and CDR2 is FQNEAQ (reference sequence). This CDR3 is built from 18 residues. The CDR3 is CASSLVGTGAYSNQPQHF. The CDR3 DNA is TGTGCCAGCAGCTTAGTTGGGACAGGCGCATATAGCAATCAGCCCCAGCATTTT.

The J gene is TRBJ2-1, the V gene TRBV7-8; no clear D gene. Trimming took off 5 bases at V and 7 bases at J, with 12 bases between the two ends. This CDR3 contains 13 residues. In germline, CDR1 is SGHVS, CDR2 FQNEAQ. The CDR3 here is CASSISPSNEQFF. The DNA for the CDR3 is TGTGCCAGCAGCATCTCCCCTTCTAATGAGCAGTTCTTC.

The chain employs TRBV5-4 and TRBJ2-5; TRBD2 might be the D (6 bases). The V gene lost 4 bases and the J gene lost 1 base, with 8 bases spanning the gap. Looked up from germline, CDR1 is SGHNT and CDR2 is YYREEE (reference sequence). This CDR3 spans 13 amino acids. CDR3 protein: CASSPGLQETQYF. As DNA, the CDR3 is TGTGCCAGCAGCCCGGGACTCCAAGAGACCCAGTACTTC.

V is TRBV5-1 and J is TRBJ2-1, with D possibly being TRBD1 (6 bases). This CDR3 is built from 20 residues. Trimming pared 4 bases from V and 6 bases from J, leaving 32 bases between. The V gene's germline CDR1 is SGHRS and CDR2 YFSETQ. The CDR3 protein is CASSPKLTGQSTGLGNEQFF. In DNA, the CDR3 is TGCGCCAGCAGCCCAAAATTAACCGGACAGTCGACGGGTTTAGGCAATGAGCAGTTCTTC.

CDR3 residues: CASSSSSGGASTDTQYF. The CDR3 nucleotides are TGCGCCAGCAGCTCCTCATCGGGGGGAGCGAGCACAGATACGCAGTATTTT. The genes are TRBV5-1 and TRBJ2-3; TRBD2 matches at 7 bases. The J segment lost 0 bases and the V segment lost 3 bases, leaving 10 bases of the junction unmatched. CDR1 SGHRS and CDR2 YFSETQ come from the germline V gene. The CDR3 sequence is 17 residues long.

The chain recombines TRBV28 with TRBJ2-5; TRBD2 matches 11 bases. The trim removed 5 bases at V and 3 bases at J, leaving 5 bases unmatched. The CDR3 length is 15 residues. Germline assignment: CDR1 MDHEN and CDR2 SYDVKM. The CDR3 region is CASSHSGRAEETQYF. DNA for the CDR3: TGTGCCAGCAGTCATAGCGGGAGGGCCGAAGAGACCCAGTACTTC.

The V call is TRBV11-3, the J call TRBJ2-5; D call uncertain. Germline V gene sequence: CDR1 SGHNT, CDR2 YENEEA. Deletions cut 4 bases from V and 4 bases from J, with 16 bases between. CDR3 length equals 15 residues. The CDR3 nucleotides are TGTGCCAGCAGCTCCACCCTCCCTGTGGCAGAGACCCAGTACTTC. Translated: CASSSTLPVAETQYF.

V gene TRBV6-7 combines with J gene TRBJ2-1; tentative D call: TRBD2 (5 bases). TRBV6-7 is an open reading frame, and its role is uncertain. The CDR3 is made up of 16 amino acids. Trimming removed 6 bases at V and 0 bases at J, with 15 bases between. The CDR3 protein is CASRIISGSSYNEQFF. The CDR3 DNA reads as TGTGCCAGCAGAATCATCAGCGGAAGCTCCTACAATGAGCAGTTCTTC.

The genes are TRBV29-1 and TRBJ2-7; maybe TRBD2 (6 bases). Germline assignment: CDR1 SQVTM and CDR2 ANQGSEA. V was clipped by 3 bases and J by 2 bases, with 11 bases between them. CDR3 length equals 13 residues. Here the CDR3 reads CSVEGGLPYEQYF. The CDR3 nucleotides are TGCAGCGTTGAGGGGGGTTTGCCCTACGAGCAGTACTTC.

The rearrangement links TRBV5-6 to TRBJ1-5; D uncertain. The CDR3 is made up of 13 amino acids. V was pared by 0 bases and J by 5 bases, with 6 bases between. Germline-derived CDR1 and CDR2 are SGHDT and YYEEEE. Written as DNA, the CDR3 is TGTGCCAGCAGCTTGGGCTCGGATCAGCCCCAGCATTTT. This sequence encodes CASSLGSDQPQHF.

The V call is TRBV20-1, the J call TRBJ2-5, with TRBD2 identical over 7 bases. The CDR3 sequence is 11 residues long. The germline V gene has CDR1 DFQATT and CDR2 SNEGSKA (reference sequence). Trimming cost V 5 bases and J 5 bases; bases outside gene matches: 2. In nucleotides, the CDR3 is TGCAGTGCTCGGCGGGGGGAGACCCAGTACTTC. Protein: CSARRGETQYF.

The rearrangement links TRBV19 to TRBJ1-3; D unresolved. Germline loops: CDR1 LNHDA, CDR2 SQIVND (reference sequence). With 5 bases removed from V and 5 bases from J, the gap between germline ends came to 16 bases. The CDR3 loop spans 15 amino acids. Here the CDR3 DNA reads TGTGCCAGTAGTCCGCCCCTCGCGGGAAGAAACACCATATATTTT. It encodes CASSPPLAGRNTIYF.